The subject of this entry is one T cell receptor (beta chain). The antigen remains undetermined. CDR1 is LGHNA, CDR2 YNFKEQ, per germline. V shed 3 bases and J shed 9 bases, with 13 bases lying between them. This CDR3 is 13 amino acids long. The data belong to a study of T cells after yellow fever vaccination. Overall study results and limits: When the response was secondary, it was weaker but reached its peak faster, day 5 versus 15. Subsequent to the booster, the majority of primary-vaccination clones reappeared (around 96% CD4, more than 70% CD8). Contamination of FACS-sorted repertoires by abundant clonotypes from the bulk population could occur.

TCR cDNA, made by 5'RACE template switching, carried an added universal primer site and UMIs. TCRdb fed the 5' RACE reads into MiXCR, producing one record per CDR3 protein. This sample yields about 330,000 distinct CDR3 sequences, of which roughly 4.3% are seen a single time; around 24% belongs to the top ten. Here the sequenced sample was PBMCs, taken 5 days after the yellow fever booster vaccination. The receptor was derived from a man younger than 35 who received the YFV17D yellow fever vaccine. The chain employs TRBV4-2 and TRBJ2-3; D remains ambiguous. The CDR3 nucleotides are TGTGCCAGCAGCCAGGGGTCAAGCCTGACGCAGTATTTT. This encodes CASSQGSSLTQYF.